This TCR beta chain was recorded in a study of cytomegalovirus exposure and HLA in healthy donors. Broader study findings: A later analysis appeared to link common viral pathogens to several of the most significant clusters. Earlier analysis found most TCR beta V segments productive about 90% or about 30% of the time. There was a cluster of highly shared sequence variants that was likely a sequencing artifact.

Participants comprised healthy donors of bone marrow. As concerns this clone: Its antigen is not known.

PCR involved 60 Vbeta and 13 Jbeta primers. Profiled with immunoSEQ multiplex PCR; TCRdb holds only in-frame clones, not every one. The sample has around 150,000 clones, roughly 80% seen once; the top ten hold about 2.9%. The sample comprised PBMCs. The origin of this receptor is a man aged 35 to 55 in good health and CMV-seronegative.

The CDR3 loop reads CASSYGGGPITGELFF. CDR3 bases: TGTGCCAGCAGTTACGGCGGGGGACCAATCACCGGGGAGCTGTTTTTT. This chain joins TRBV6-5 and TRBJ2-2; 7 positions agree with TRBD2. J lost 4 bases, V lost 2 bases, and 7 bases had no gene match. The germline V gene has CDR1 MNHEY and CDR2 SVGAGI. CDR3 size: 16 residues.